The entry that follows covers one T cell receptor (beta chain) sequence. The data were taken from a study of blood T cell repertoires in COVID-19. Trimming shortened V by 3 bases and J by 4 bases, and 12 bases separated the two germline ends. CDR1 is LNHNV, CDR2 YYDKDF, per germline (reference sequence). This CDR3 region has 15 residues. This table comes from immunoSEQ multiplex PCR, and its TCRdb copy is limited to in-frame clones, with some not included. This table has 240,000 or so clones, about nine tenths appearing once. The chain uses TRBV15 and TRBJ2-2; a possible D gene is TRBD2 (7 bases). What was sequenced was peripheral blood. The clonotype originates from a man aged 55 to 70 who had recovered from COVID-19. This CDR3 reads CATSRGRGGTGELFF. The CDR3 DNA reads TGTGCCACCAGCAGGGGGAGGGGGGGCACCGGGGAGCTGTTTTTT. Looking up the rest from reference TRBV15 and TRBJ2-2 gives the full variable domain: DAMVIQNPRYQVTQFGKPVTLSCSQTLNHNVMYWYQQKSSQAPKLLFHYYDKDFNNEADTPDNFQSRRPNTSFCFLDIRSPGLGDTAMYLCATSRGRGGTGELFFGEGSRLTVL.